Sequencing of this TCR beta chain was carried out in a study of control samples from healthy donors and cancer patients. The data were produced by immunoSEQ multiplex PCR, yet TCRdb's version contains in-frame clones alone and is incomplete. Here the sample spans 150,000 to 200,000 clones, 90% being singletons. CDR1 SGHTA and CDR2 FQGNSA come from the germline V gene. Trimming removed 1 base from V and 5 bases from J, with 9 bases in between. The CDR3 is 14 residues long. V and J are TRBV7-2 and TRBJ1-3, with unresolved D. This TCR came from a woman aged 50 to 60 in good health. Specimen: blood. The CDR3 region is CASSLGQSRNTIYF. As DNA, the CDR3 is TGTGCCAGCAGCTTAGGCCAAAGCCGAAACACCATATATTTT.